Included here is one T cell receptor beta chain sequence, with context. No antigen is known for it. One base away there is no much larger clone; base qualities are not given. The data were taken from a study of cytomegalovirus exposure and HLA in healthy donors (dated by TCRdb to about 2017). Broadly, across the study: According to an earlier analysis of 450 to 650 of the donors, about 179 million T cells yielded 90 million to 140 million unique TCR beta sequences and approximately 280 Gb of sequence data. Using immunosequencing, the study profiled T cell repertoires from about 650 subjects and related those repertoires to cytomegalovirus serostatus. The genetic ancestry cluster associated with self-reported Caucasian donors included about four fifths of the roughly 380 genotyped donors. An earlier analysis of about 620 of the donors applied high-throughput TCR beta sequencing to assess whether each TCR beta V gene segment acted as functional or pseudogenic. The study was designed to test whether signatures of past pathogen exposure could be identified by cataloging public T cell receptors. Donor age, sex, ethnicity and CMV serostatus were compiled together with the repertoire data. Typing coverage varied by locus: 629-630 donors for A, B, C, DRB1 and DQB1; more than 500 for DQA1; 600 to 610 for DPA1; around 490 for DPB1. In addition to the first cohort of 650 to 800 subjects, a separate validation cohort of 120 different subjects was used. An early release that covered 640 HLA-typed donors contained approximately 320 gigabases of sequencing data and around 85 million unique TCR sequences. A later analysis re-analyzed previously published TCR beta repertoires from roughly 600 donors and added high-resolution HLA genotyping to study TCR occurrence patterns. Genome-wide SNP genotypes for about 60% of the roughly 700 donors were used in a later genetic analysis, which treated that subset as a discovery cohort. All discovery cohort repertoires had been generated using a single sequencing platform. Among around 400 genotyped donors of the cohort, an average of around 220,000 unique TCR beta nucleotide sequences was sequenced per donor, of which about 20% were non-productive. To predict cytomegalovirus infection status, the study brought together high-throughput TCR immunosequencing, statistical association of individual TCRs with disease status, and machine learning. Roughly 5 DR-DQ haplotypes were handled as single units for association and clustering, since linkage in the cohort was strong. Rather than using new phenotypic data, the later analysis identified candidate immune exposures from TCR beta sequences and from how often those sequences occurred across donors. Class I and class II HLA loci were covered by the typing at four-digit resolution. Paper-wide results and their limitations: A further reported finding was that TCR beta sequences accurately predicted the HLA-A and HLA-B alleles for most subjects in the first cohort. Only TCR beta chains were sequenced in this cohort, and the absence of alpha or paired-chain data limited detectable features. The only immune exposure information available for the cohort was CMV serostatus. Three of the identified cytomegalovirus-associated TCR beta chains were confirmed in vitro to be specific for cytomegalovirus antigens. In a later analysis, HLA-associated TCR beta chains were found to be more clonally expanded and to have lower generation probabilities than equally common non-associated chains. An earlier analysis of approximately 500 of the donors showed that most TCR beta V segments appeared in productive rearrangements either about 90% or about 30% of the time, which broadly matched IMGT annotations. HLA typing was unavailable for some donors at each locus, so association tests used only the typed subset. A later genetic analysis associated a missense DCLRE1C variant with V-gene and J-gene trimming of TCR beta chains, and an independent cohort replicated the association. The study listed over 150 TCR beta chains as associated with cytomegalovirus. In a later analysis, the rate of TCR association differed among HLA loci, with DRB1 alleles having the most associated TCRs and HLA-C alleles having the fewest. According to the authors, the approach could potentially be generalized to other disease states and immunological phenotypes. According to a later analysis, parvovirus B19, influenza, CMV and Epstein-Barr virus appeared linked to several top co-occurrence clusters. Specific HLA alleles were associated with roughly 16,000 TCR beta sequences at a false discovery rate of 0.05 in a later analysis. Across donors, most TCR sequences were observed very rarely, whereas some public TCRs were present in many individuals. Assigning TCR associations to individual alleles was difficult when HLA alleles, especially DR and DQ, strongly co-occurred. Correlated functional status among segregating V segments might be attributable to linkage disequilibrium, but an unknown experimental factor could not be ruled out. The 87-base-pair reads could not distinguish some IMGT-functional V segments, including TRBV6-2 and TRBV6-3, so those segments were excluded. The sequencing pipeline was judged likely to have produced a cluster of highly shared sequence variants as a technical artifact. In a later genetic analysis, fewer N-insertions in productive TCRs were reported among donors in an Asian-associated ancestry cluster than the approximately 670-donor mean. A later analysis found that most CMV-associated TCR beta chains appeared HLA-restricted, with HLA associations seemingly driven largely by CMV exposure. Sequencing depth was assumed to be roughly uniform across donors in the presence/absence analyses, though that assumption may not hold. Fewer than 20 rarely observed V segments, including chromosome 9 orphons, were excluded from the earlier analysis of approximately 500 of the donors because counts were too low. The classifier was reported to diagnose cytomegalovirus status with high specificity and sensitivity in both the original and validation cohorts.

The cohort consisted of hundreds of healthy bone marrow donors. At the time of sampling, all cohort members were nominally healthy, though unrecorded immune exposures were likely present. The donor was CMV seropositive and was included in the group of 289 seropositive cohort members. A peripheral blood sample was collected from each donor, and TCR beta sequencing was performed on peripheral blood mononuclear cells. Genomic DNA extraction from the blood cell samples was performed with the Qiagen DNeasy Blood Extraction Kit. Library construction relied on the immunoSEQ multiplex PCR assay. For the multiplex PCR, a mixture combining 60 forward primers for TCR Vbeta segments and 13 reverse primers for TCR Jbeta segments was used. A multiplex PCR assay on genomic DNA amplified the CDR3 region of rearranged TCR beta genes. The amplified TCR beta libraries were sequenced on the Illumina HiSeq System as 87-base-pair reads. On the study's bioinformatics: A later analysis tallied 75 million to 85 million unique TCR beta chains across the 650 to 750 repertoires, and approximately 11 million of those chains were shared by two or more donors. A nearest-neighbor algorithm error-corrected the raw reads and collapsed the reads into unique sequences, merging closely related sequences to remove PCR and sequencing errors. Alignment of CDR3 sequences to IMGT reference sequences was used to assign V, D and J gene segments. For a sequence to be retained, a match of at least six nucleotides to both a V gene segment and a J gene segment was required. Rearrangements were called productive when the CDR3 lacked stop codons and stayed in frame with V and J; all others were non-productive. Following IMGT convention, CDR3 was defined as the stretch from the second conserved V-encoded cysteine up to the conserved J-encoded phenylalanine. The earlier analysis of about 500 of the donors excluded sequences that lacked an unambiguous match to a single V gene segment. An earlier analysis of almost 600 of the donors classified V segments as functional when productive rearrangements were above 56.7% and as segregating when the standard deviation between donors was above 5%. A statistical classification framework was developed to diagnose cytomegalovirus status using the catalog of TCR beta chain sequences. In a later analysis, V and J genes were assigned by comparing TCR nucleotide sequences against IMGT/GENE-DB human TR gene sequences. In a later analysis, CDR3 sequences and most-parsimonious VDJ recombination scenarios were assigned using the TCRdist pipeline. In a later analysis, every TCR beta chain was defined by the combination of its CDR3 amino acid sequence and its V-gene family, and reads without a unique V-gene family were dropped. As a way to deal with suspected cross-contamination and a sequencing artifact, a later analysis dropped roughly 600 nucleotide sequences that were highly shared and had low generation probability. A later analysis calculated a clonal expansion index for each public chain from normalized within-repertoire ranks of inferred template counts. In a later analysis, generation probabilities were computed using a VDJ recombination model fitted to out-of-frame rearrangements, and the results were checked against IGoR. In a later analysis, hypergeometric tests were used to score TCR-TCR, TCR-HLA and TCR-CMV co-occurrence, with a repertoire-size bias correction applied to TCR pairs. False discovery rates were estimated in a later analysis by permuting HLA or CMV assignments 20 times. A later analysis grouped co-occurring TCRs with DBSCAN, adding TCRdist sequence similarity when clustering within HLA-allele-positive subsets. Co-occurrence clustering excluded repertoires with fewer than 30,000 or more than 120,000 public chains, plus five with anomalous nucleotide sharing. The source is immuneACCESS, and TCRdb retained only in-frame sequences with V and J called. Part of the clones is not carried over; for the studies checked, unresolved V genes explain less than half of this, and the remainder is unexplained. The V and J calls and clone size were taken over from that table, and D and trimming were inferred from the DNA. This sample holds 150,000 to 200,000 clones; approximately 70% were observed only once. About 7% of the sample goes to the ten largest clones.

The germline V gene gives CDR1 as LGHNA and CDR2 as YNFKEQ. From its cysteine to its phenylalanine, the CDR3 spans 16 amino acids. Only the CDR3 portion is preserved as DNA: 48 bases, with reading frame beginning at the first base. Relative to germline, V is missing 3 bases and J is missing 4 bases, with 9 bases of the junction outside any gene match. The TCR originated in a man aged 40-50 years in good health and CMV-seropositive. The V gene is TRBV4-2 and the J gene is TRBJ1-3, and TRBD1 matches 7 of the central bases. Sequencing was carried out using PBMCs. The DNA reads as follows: TGTGCCAGCAGCCAGGGGGACAGTGGATTAGGAAACACCATATATTTT. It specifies CASSQGDSGLGNTIYF.